Sequencing of this T cell receptor beta chain was carried out in a study of vaccination effects on CD4 cells after COVID-19. Looked up from germline, CDR1 is LNHDA and CDR2 is SQIVND (reference sequence). Trimming removed 6 bases from V and 7 bases from J; junction bases left unmatched: 5. This CDR3 region has 13 residues. A few counts support this clone. The antigen remains undetermined. ViraFEST expansion of antigen-specific CD4+ T cells with viral peptide pools preceded sequencing. Scientists isolated CD4+ T cells after an approximately 11-day culture period ended. Nobody among the vaccine recipients had prior SARS-CoV-2 infection (nucleocapsid antibodies were negative). Assay: immunoSEQ multiplex PCR; the TCRdb copy retains only in-frame clones and omits some. The sample holds about 54,000 clones, more than 60% seen once.

V usage is TRBV19 and J usage is TRBJ1-5; 8 positions match TRBD1. The TCR was taken from a human donor who received a COVID-19 vaccine. Sequencing was performed on CD4+ T cells from PBMCs cultured with SARS-CoV-2 spike peptides, taken before COVID-19 vaccination. Here the CDR3 reads CASRDRGGQPQHF. The CDR3 DNA is TGTGCCAGTAGAGACAGGGGCGGCCAGCCCCAGCATTTT.